This note documents a single T cell receptor beta chain sequence. The PCR contained 60 Vbeta and 13 Jbeta primers. TCRdb keeps only in-frame clones here, not all; method: immunoSEQ multiplex PCR. The table includes some 170,000 clones, 80% to 85% detected once. Germline V CDR1 and CDR2: WNHNN, SYGVQD (reference sequence). This CDR3 contains 14 residues. The V and J ends lost 6 bases and 5 bases, in that order; junction bases with no gene match: 3. This entry comes from a study of cytomegalovirus exposure and HLA in healthy donors. The chain carries TRBV10-1 and TRBJ2-2, with 10 bases lining up with TRBD2. Sequencing input: PBMCs. The sequence came from a man aged 45-65 years in good health and CMV-seropositive. CDR3 bases: TGCGCCAGCAGGGCGACTAGCGGGACCGGGGAGCTGTTTTTT. Its protein is CASRATSGTGELFF.